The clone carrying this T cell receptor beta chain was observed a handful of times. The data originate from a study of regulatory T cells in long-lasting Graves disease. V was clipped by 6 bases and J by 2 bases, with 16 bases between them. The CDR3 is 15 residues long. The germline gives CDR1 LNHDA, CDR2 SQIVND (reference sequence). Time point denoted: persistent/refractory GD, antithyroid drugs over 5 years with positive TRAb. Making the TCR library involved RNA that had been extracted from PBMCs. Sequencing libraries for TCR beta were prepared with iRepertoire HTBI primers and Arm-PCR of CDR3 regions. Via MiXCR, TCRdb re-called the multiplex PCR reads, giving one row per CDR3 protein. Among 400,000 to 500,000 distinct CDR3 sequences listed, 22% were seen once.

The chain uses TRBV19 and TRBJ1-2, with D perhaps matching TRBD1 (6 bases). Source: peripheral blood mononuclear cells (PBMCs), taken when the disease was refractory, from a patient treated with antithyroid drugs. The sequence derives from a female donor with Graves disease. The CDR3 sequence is CASSQGLPLNYGYTF. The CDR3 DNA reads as TGTGCCAGTAGCCAGGGGCTTCCCCTCAACTATGGCTACACCTTC.